One and the same sample provided the 5 T cell receptor beta chains below, sequenced in a study of cytotoxic CD8 clonotypes in ibrutinib-treated CLL. Sequencing used immunoSEQ multiplex PCR; TCRdb keeps in-frame clones, though not all of them. The profile shows more than 60,000 clones, roughly 80% of them singletons. Sample: PBMCs, taken after 24 months of ibrutinib treatment. These receptors were obtained from a human donor with chronic lymphocytic leukemia.

The V and J genes are TRBV7-7 and TRBJ2-1, with D possibly matching TRBD2 (5 bases). The CDR3 is made up of 12 amino acids. The V end was cut by 5 bases, the J end by 10 bases, with 12 bases between. Germline CDR1 is SSHAT and CDR2 is FNYEAQ (reference sequence). The CDR3 sequence is CASSPGLREQFF. In DNA, the CDR3 is TGTGCCAGCAGCCCCGGACTCAGAGAGCAGTTCTTC. Using reference TRBV7-7 and TRBJ2-1 for the parts outside the CDR3, the full variable domain is GAGVSQSPRYKVTKRGQDVTLRCDPISSHATLYWYQQALGQGPEFLTYFNYEAQPDKSGLPSDRFSAERPEGSISTLTIQRTEQRDSAMYRCASSPGLREQFFGPGTRLTVL.

The chain combines TRBV20-1 with TRBJ2-3; D is unresolved. Trimming removed 4 bases at V and 9 bases at J, with 11 bases between. The germline gives CDR1 DFQATT, CDR2 SNEGSKA (reference sequence). The CDR3 consists of 11 residues. CDR3 nucleotides: TGCAGTGCTACCCTCTCGGAGACGCAGTATTTT. Encoded protein: CSATLSETQYF.

This sequence joins TRBV11-2 and TRBJ2-1; possibly TRBD1 for D (5 bases). Germline V gene sequence: CDR1 SGHAT, CDR2 FQNNGV. V was clipped by 0 bases and J by 15 bases, with 18 bases between them. CDR3 size: 14 residues. This CDR3 reads CASSLDYRQGNWFF. CDR3 sequence (DNA): TGTGCCAGCAGCTTAGATTACCGGCAGGGTAACTGGTTCTTC.

The J gene is TRBJ2-1, the V gene TRBV7-3, with D perhaps matching TRBD2 (6 bases). CDR1 is SGHTA and CDR2 is FQGTGA in the germline V gene. The CDR3 runs 14 residues. Trimming cost V 5 bases and J 4 bases, with 12 bases left between them. The DNA of the CDR3 is TGTGCCAGCAGCGCATCTAGCGAGTACAATGAGCAGTTCTTC. Translation: CASSASSEYNEQFF.

The genes are TRBV6-1 and TRBJ2-7; 7 bases are shared with TRBD1. CDR3 length equals 13 residues. The V segment lost 6 bases and the J segment 2 bases; nucleotides outside the gene matches: 4. Germline CDR1 reads MNHNS; CDR2 reads SASEGT. The CDR3 sequence: CASSRQGTYEQYF. The CDR3 bases are TGTGCCAGCAGCCGACAGGGAACCTACGAGCAGTACTTC.